One T cell receptor (beta chain) is described in this entry. Its target is not known. TCR alpha and beta CDR3 regions were amplified from RNA using iRepertoire nested multiplex PCR. TCRdb processed the multiplex PCR reads anew with MiXCR; each CDR3 protein has one entry. The sample gives over 100,000 distinct CDR3 sequences, less than 30% of which show up once; around a third is in the top ten. The CDR3 sequence is 14 residues long. Trimming cost V 3 bases and J 9 bases, with 20 bases left between them. CDR1 is GTSNPN and CDR2 is SVGIG in the germline V gene (reference sequence). The sample is drawn from a study of glioma-infiltrating T cells. General study points: Non-neoplastic patients had below-expected tissue-blood divergence, while all gliomas exceeded expectation. Only very few CDR3 sequences appeared in both tissue and blood.

This receptor was identified in a human donor with low-grade glioma or glioblastoma, undergoing nonglioma brain surgery, or in good health (not recorded which). The rearrangement uses TRBV30 and TRBJ1-1, with D unresolved. The sequencing sample was made of glioma tissue, nonneoplastic brain tissue, or PBMCs (not recorded which). The CDR3 loop is CAWSPEGHSDKAFF. DNA for the CDR3: TGTGCCTGGAGCCCCGAAGGGCACTCTGATAAAGCTTTCTTT.